The next 23 T cell receptor beta chains were all read from a single sample in a study of blood T cells in healthy people across ages. Sample-barcoded 5' priming and a J-beta primer mix drove a second PCR of about 7 to 11 cycles. One entry per CDR3 protein, called by TCRdb with MiXCR from the 5' RACE reads. Of about 380,000 distinct CDR3 sequences listed, 50% to 60% are singletons. Sample: blood. The receptor set was obtained from a man between 60 and 75 years old in good health.

This clonotype was detected a few times. The chain recombines TRBV29-1 with TRBJ2-1, with TRBD2 matching 8 bases. Germline values: CDR1 SQVTM, CDR2 ANQGSEA. The CDR3 is made up of 12 amino acids. The ends lost 7 bases at V and 9 bases at J; junction bases unmatched: 8. CDR3: CSGSGRACEQFF. CDR3 nucleotides: TGCAGCGGCTCCGGGAGGGCCTGTGAGCAGTTCTTC.

This sequence joins TRBV7-3 and TRBJ2-5, with no clear D. The J call may not be correct, given that the DNA end is closer to TRBJ2-7. CDR1 is SGHTA and CDR2 is FQGTGA in the germline V gene. The CDR3 is 13 amino acids. The DNA of the CDR3 is TGTGCCAGCAGCTTAGGAAATCGCAACGAGCAGTACTTC. As protein: CASSLGNRNEQYF.

V usage is TRBV20-1 and J usage is TRBJ2-5, with TRBD2 identical over 9 bases. V was pared by 0 bases and J by 4 bases, with 9 bases of the junction left unmatched. Germline CDR1 and CDR2: DFQATT and SNEGSKA (reference sequence). The CDR3 sequence is 16 residues long. The DNA for the CDR3 is TGCAGTGCTAGAGATTCGGCGGGAGGGCCGGGAGAGACCCAGTACTTC. Encoded protein: CSARDSAGGPGETQYF.

V is TRBV7-9 and J is TRBJ2-7; D possibly corresponds to TRBD2 (6 bases). This CDR3 is built from 13 residues. V gave up 5 bases and J gave up 10 bases, with 18 bases separating them. Germline values: CDR1 SEHNR, CDR2 FQNEAQ (reference sequence). The CDR3 region is CASSPPSPGAQYF. In nucleotides, the CDR3 is TGTGCCAGCAGCCCCCCTAGCCCGGGAGCCCAGTACTTC.

This clonotype was recorded a few times. The V gene is TRBV7-3, the J gene TRBJ2-1; D gene ambiguous. CDR1 is SGHTA and CDR2 is FQGTGA in the germline V gene. This CDR3 spans 15 amino acids. Trimming left V 5 bases short and J 6 bases short, with 17 bases between. The CDR3 bases are TGTGCCAGCAGCCCGAGGACGGCCGCGTTCAATGAGCAGTTCTTC. It is translated as CASSPRTAAFNEQFF.

The rearrangement links TRBV28 to TRBJ2-5; TRBD2 might be the D (5 bases). V was trimmed by 3 bases and J by 11 bases, leaving 13 bases between them. There are 12 residues in the CDR3. CDR1 and CDR2 (germline): MDHEN, SYDVKM. CDR3 protein: CASSLPGIRQYF. DNA for the CDR3: TGTGCCAGCAGTTTGCCCGGGATTAGGCAGTACTTC.

Note on this clonotype: An end of the junction does not agree with germline; a read error may underlie this. The genes are TRBV7-7 and TRBJ2-2, with a tentative D call TRBD2 (6 bases). CDR3 size: 17 residues. Germline assignment: CDR1 SSHAT and CDR2 FNYEAQ (reference sequence). The CDR3 spells CASTWVLCGANTGELFF. The CDR3 DNA sequence: TGTGCTAGCACCTGGGTCTTGTGCGGGGCGAACACCGGGGAGCTGTTTTTT.

V and J are TRBV7-9 and TRBJ2-1; 7 bases line up with TRBD2. Per the germline V gene, CDR1 is SEHNR and CDR2 is FQNEAQ (reference sequence). Trimming took 5 bases from V and 7 from J; bases not matched to a gene: 17. CDR3 length: 17 amino acids. The CDR3 DNA reads TGTGCCAGCAGCAGTAGTCGCGGGAGTCCCTCGGGGAATGAGCAGTTCTTC. Amino acid sequence: CASSSSRGSPSGNEQFF.

This clonotype came up a few times. This chain uses TRBV20-1 with TRBJ1-2, with 8 nucleotides matching TRBD1. The CDR3 sequence is 13 residues long. Looked up from germline, CDR1 is DFQATT and CDR2 is SNEGSKA (reference sequence). V gave up 5 bases and J gave up 5 bases; unmatched junction bases: 7. DNA of the CDR3: TGCAGTGCTTTCTACAGGGGGAGTTATGGCTACACCTTC. It is translated as CSAFYRGSYGYTF.

The chain uses TRBV7-2 and TRBJ2-5; no clear D gene. Germline V gene data show CDR1 as SGHTA and CDR2 as FQGNSA. Trimming left V 5 bases short and J 5 bases short, with 24 bases between. CDR3 length equals 17 residues. Written as DNA, the CDR3 is TGTGCCAGCAGCCCTCTGACTCAAGCGAGGACGAGGGAGACCCAGTACTTC. This translates into CASSPLTQARTRETQYF.

This clonotype was detected only a few times. V is TRBV5-1 and J is TRBJ2-7; TRBD1 is a possible D gene (6 bases). The V end was cut by 8 bases, the J end by 4 bases, with 16 bases between. This CDR3 contains 13 residues. CDR1 SGHRS and CDR2 YFSETQ come from the germline V gene. The CDR3 coding sequence is TGCGCCAGTGACACAGGGAGTCGGTACGAGCAGTACTTC. Translation gives CASDTGSRYEQYF.

The chain links TRBV6-2 or TRBV6-3 to TRBJ2-3, with 8 bases that match TRBD1. Germline V gene sequence: CDR1 MNHEY, CDR2 SVGEGT. J gave up 9 bases and V 5 bases, and 13 bases lay outside the gene matches. The length of the CDR3 is 15 residues. CDR3: CASSHRDRSVETQYF. The CDR3 DNA is TGTGCCAGCAGTCACCGGGACAGGTCCGTCGAGACGCAGTATTTT.

The chain's CDR3 is CASSSSGSNEQYF. As DNA, the CDR3 is TGTGCCAGCAGTTCATCGGGTAGCAACGAGCAGTACTTC. The chain couples TRBV6-1 to TRBJ2-7; D remains unclear. Trimming left V 5 bases short and J 5 bases short, with 13 bases between. This CDR3 region has 13 residues. CDR1 and CDR2 (germline): MNHNS, SASEGT.

The chain carries TRBV11-3 and TRBJ2-1; TRBD2 is a possible D gene (6 bases). V lost 4 bases and J 13 bases, leaving 23 bases between the germline ends. CDR3 length equals 15 residues. CDR1 is SGHNT, CDR2 YENEEA, per germline. This CDR3 reads CASSSGRDLRETQFF. Here the CDR3 DNA reads TGTGCCAGCAGCTCCGGGCGGGATCTTCGGGAGACCCAGTTCTTC. Based on the CDR3 plus reference TRBV11-3 and TRBJ2-1, the full variable domain is EAGVVQSPRYKIIEKKQPVAFWCNPISGHNTLYWYLQNLGQGPELLIRYENEEAVDDSQLPKDRFSAERLKGVDSTLKIQPAELGDSAVYLCASSSGRDLRETQFFGPGTRLTVL.

This clonotype was counted many times. This chain uses TRBV12-3 or TRBV12-4 with TRBJ2-3, with 10 positions matching TRBD2. The CDR3 loop spans 17 amino acids. J gave up 2 bases and V 6 bases, and 11 bases lay outside the gene matches. Here the CDR3 DNA reads TGTGCCAGCAGGCCTCCTAGCGGGGGCCCAAACACAGATACGCAGTATTTT. It specifies CASRPPSGGPNTDTQYF.

This clonotype appeared a few times. One base away lies a much larger clone, so this may be a sequencing read error. V is TRBV7-2 and J is TRBJ2-5; D unresolved. CDR3 length: 11 residues. Germline V CDR1 and CDR2: SGHTA, FQGNSA. Trimming took 2 bases from V and 5 from J, leaving 3 bases between them. CDR3 protein: CASSLWETQYF. The DNA for the CDR3 is TGTGCCAGCAGCTTATGGGAGACCCAGTACTTC.

V usage is TRBV6-2 or TRBV6-3 and J usage is TRBJ1-5; TRBD1 agrees at 7 bases. The CDR3 sequence is 16 residues long. Germline V gives CDR1 MNHEY, CDR2 SVGEGT. V dropped 0 bases and J dropped 10; count of bases not matched to a gene: 12. The CDR3 DNA sequence: TGTGCCAGCAGTTACTCGGGGACGGGCCAGGGGGAACCCCAGCATTTT. Translated: CASSYSGTGQGEPQHF.

The chain recombines TRBV6-6 with TRBJ2-3, with D possibly TRBD2 on 5 matching bases. CDR1 MNHNY and CDR2 SVGAGI come from the germline V gene (reference sequence). Trimming shortened V by 6 bases and J by 0 bases, and 10 bases separated the two germline ends. The CDR3 spans 14 residues. The CDR3 DNA sequence: TGTGCCAGCAGGTCCGGCGGGAGCACAGATACGCAGTATTTT. Protein: CASRSGGSTDTQYF.

The genes are TRBV4-2 and TRBJ2-3, with TRBD2 matching 13 bases. V was clipped by 2 bases and J by 6 bases; unmatched bases: 5. The germline gives CDR1 LGHNA, CDR2 YNFKEQ. This CDR3 is 16 amino acids long. Here the CDR3 reads CASSQRTSGGGDTQYF. CDR3 DNA: TGTGCCAGCAGCCAAAGGACTAGCGGGGGCGGTGATACGCAGTATTTT.

This chain links TRBV20-1 with TRBJ2-3; unclear D gene. The V gene's germline CDR1 is DFQATT and CDR2 SNEGSKA (reference sequence). CDR3 length: 15 amino acids. Deletions cut 6 bases from V and 0 bases from J, with 16 bases between. The CDR3 DNA reads TGCAGTGCAGACTTGCTACTCACTAGCACAGATACGCAGTATTTT. The encoded protein is CSADLLLTSTDTQYF.

This clonotype was counted many times. This rearrangement joins TRBV6-1 to TRBJ2-6; no clear D gene. V dropped 0 bases and J dropped 0 bases, with 3 bases sitting between them. The CDR3 runs to 15 residues. Looked up from germline, CDR1 is MNHNS and CDR2 is SASEGT. Here the CDR3 DNA reads TGTGCCAGCAGTGAAGCTAGCTCTGGGGCCAACGTCCTGACTTTC. Translation: CASSEASSGANVLTF.

This clonotype was seen only a few times. The chain combines TRBV4-2 with TRBJ1-4; D perhaps matches TRBD1 (5 bases). The CDR3 runs to 16 residues. V was clipped by 1 base and J by 0 bases, with 9 bases between them. The germline V gene has CDR1 LGHNA and CDR2 YNFKEQ. The CDR3 region is CASSQGQIATNEKLFF. In DNA, the CDR3 is TGTGCCAGCAGCCAAGGACAGATCGCAACTAATGAAAAACTGTTTTTT.

This clonotype occurred once. This chain joins TRBV4-2 and TRBJ1-1; tentative D call: TRBD1 (5 bases). This CDR3 has 14 amino acids. CDR1 and CDR2 from the germline V gene are LGHNA and YNFKEQ. The V and J ends lost 6 bases and 3 bases respectively, with 14 bases between them. The CDR3 region is CASSLLGGDTEAFF. The CDR3 region has the DNA TGTGCCAGCAGTCTACTGGGGGGGGACACTGAAGCTTTCTTT.